A selection of T cell receptor beta chains follows, all from one sample in a study of T cell changes during pregnancy in multiple sclerosis. Using immunoSEQ multiplex PCR, the repertoire was profiled, and TCRdb retains in-frame clones only, with some absent. The sample contains 25,000 to 30,000 clones, 89% of which appear only once. The starting material was CD4+ T cells from peripheral blood mononuclear cells, obtained in the second trimester of pregnancy. The receptors come from a female donor with multiple sclerosis, enrolled in a pregnancy study. The CDR3 runs from the conserved cysteine through the conserved F or W. Each record gives: V gene, J gene, D gene, CDR3 protein. The D gene is left open where the match is weak.

V: TRBV5-6; J: TRBJ2-3; D: TRBD2; CDR3: CASSLRLAGGLMTDTQYF
V: TRBV5-4; J: TRBJ1-1; D: TRBD1; CDR3: CASSLGGQGAPEAFF
V: TRBV9; J: TRBJ2-1; D: TRBD1; CDR3: CASSGQGPEQFF
V: TRBV27; J: TRBJ1-2; D: .; CDR3: CASRVTQGGGYTF
V: TRBV19; J: TRBJ2-3; D: .; CDR3: CASSLVVSSSTDTQYF
V: TRBV19; J: TRBJ1-5; D: .; CDR3: CASSITTASNQPQHF
V: TRBV10-2; J: TRBJ2-1; D: TRBD2; CDR3: CASSESGWGGRNEQFF
V: TRBV21-1; J: TRBJ2-1; D: .; CDR3: CASTEGAGPSENEQFF
V: TRBV5-8; J: TRBJ1-1; D: .; CDR3: CASSLGVEMNTEAFF
V: TRBV5-4; J: TRBJ2-7; D: TRBD1; CDR3: CASSDGTGGFYEQYF
V: TRBV7-2; J: TRBJ2-3; D: TRBD2; CDR3: CANALAGGSTDTQYF
V: TRBV5-1; J: TRBJ1-2; D: TRBD1; CDR3: CASSQGTGANYGYTF
V: TRBV6-6; J: TRBJ2-5; D: .; CDR3: CASSYSGGEAQYF
V: TRBV6-5; J: TRBJ1-1; D: .; CDR3: CASSFWGGRNTEAFF
V: TRBV4-3; J: TRBJ2-5; D: TRBD2; CDR3: CASSQEAGGWGTQYF
V: TRBV28; J: TRBJ1-5; D: .; CDR3: CASSPPGGGQPQHF
V: TRBV4-1; J: TRBJ1-2; D: .; CDR3: CASSPRGGANYGYTF
V: TRBV2; J: TRBJ2-7; D: TRBD1; CDR3: CASSADSRGEQYF
V: TRBV7-3; J: TRBJ1-2; D: TRBD1; CDR3: CASSLRGGMGEGYTF
V: TRBV28; J: TRBJ1-1; D: .; CDR3: CASAGGQAFF
V: TRBV6-1; J: TRBJ1-5; D: .; CDR3: CASSEGASYNQPQHF
V: TRBV19; J: TRBJ1-2; D: .; CDR3: CASSMAGSNIYGYTF
V: TRBV15; J: TRBJ1-1; D: .; CDR3: CATSRGARTEAFF
V: TRBV11-2; J: TRBJ1-1; D: .; CDR3: CASSLGPPPTEAFF